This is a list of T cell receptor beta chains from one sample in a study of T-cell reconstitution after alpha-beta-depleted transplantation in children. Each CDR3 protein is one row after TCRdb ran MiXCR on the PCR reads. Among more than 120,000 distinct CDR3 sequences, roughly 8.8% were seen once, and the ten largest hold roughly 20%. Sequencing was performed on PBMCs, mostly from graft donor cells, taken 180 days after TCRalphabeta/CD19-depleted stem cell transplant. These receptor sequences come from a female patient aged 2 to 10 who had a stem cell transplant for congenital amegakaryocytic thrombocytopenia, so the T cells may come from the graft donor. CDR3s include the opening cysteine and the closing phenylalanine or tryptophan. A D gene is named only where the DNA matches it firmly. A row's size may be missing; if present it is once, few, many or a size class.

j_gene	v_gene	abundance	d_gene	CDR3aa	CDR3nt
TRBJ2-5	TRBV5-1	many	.	CASSSGGAGETQYF	TGCGCCAGCAGCTCTGGGGGGGCCGGGGAGACCCAGTACTTC
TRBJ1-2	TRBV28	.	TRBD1	CASAQGTYGYTF	TGTGCCAGCGCACAGGGGACTTATGGCTACACCTTC
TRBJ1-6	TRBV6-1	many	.	CASSRRSAWNSPLHF	TGTGCCAGCAGTCGACGCTCCGCTTGGAATTCACCCCTCCACTTT
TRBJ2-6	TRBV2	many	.	CASKNRSGANVLTF	TGTGCCAGCAAGAATCGCTCTGGGGCCAACGTCCTGACTTTC
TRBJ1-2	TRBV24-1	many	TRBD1	CATSDPGQGSNYGYTF	TGTGCCACCAGTGACCCAGGACAGGGTAGTAACTATGGCTACACCTTC
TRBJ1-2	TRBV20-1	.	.	CSAGEGGRGISYTF	TGCAGTGCTGGCGAGGGGGGGCGAGGAATTAGCTACACCTTC
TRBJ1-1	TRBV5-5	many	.	CASSLAGIGTEAFF	TGTGCCAGCAGCTTGGCAGGTATCGGGACTGAAGCTTTCTTT
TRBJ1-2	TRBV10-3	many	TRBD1	CAISEGQGDSAYTF	TGTGCCATCAGTGAGGGACAGGGGGATAGTGCCTACACCTTC
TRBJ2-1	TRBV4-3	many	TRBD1	CASSQLRGNEQFF	TGCGCCAGCAGCCAGCTCAGGGGGAATGAGCAGTTCTTC
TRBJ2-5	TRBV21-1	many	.	CASRRDRDQETQYF	TGTGCCAGCCGCAGGGACAGGGACCAAGAGACCCAGTACTTC
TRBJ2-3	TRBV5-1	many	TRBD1	CASSIGTAIRFDTQYF	TGCGCCAGCAGCATAGGGACAGCCATCAGATTCGATACGCAGTATTTT
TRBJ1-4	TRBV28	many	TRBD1	CASRTGTEYEKLFF	TGTGCCAGCCGCACCGGGACAGAGTATGAAAAACTGTTTTTT
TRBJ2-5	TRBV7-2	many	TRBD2	CASSLFLAGWETQYF	TGTGCCAGCAGCTTATTCCTAGCGGGGTGGGAGACCCAGTACTTC
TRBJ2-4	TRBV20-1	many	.	CSASIADQYF	TGCAGTGCTAGTATAGCGGATCAGTACTTC
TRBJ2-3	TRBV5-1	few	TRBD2	CASSSERGVRDTQYF	TGCGCCAGCAGCTCAGAGCGGGGGGTCCGGGATACGCAGTATTTT
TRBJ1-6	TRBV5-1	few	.	CASSLAYRDVSPLHF	TGCGCCAGCAGCTTGGCCTACAGGGATGTATCACCCCTCCACTTT
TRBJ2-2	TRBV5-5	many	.	CASSVALTGELFF	TGTGCCAGCAGCGTGGCCTTGACCGGGGAGCTGTTTTTT
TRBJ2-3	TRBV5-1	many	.	CASSRGPSTDTQYF	TGCGCCAGCAGCCGGGGGCCTAGCACAGATACGCAGTATTTT
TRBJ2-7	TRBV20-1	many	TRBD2	CSADRRTSGTYEQYF	TGCAGTGCTGATAGGCGGACTAGCGGGACCTACGAGCAGTACTTC
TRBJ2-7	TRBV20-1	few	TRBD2	CSARQAGAYEQYF	TGCAGTGCTAGACAAGCGGGGGCATACGAGCAGTACTTC
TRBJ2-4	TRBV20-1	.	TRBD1	CSASRQGGGKNIQYF	TGCAGTGCTAGCCGACAGGGGGGGGGCAAAAACATTCAGTACTTC
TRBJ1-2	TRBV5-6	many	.	CASSLGGQYYGYTF	TGTGCCAGCAGCTTGGGCGGACAGTACTATGGCTACACCTTC
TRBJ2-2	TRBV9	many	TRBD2	CASSERGLAVNTGELFF	TGTGCCAGCAGCGAGAGGGGACTAGCGGTGAACACCGGGGAGCTGTTTTTT
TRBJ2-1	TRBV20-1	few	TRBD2	CSARVGLAGGYNEQFF	TGCAGTGCTAGAGTGGGACTAGCGGGGGGGTACAATGAGCAGTTCTTC
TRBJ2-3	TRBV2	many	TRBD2	CASSEARLGGADTQYF	TGTGCCAGCAGTGAAGCCCGCCTGGGGGGGGCAGATACGCAGTATTTT
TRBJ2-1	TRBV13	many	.	CASSWWTGRDEQFF	TGTGCCAGCAGCTGGTGGACAGGGAGGGATGAGCAGTTCTTC
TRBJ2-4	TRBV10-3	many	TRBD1	CAISEDREDIQYF	TGTGCCATCAGTGAGGACAGGGAAGACATTCAGTACTTC
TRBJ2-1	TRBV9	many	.	CASSEYDEQFF	TGTGCCAGCAGCGAGTACGATGAGCAGTTCTTC
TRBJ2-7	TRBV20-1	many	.	CSVWSSYEQYF	TGCAGCGTATGGAGCTCCTACGAGCAGTACTTC
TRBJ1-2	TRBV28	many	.	CASSPPSPNYGYTF	TGTGCCAGCAGTCCCCCGTCCCCTAACTATGGCTACACCTTC
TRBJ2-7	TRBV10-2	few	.	CASSGLEQYF	TGCGCCAGCAGTGGGTTAGAGCAGTACTTC
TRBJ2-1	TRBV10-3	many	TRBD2	CAIRTSGSDEQFF	TGTGCCATCAGGACTAGCGGGAGCGATGAGCAGTTCTTC
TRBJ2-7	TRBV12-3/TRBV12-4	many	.	CASSHRRTAYEQYF	TGTGCCAGCAGTCACCGTAGGACAGCCTACGAGCAGTACTTC
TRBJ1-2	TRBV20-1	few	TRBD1	CSAIPRDRGPLDGYTF	TGCAGTGCTATACCCCGGGACAGGGGGCCCCTCGATGGCTACACCTTC
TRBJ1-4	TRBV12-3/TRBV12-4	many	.	CASSLGTQQNEKLFF	TGTGCCAGCAGTTTAGGGACACAACAAAATGAAAAACTGTTTTTT
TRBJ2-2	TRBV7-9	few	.	CASKEQNTGELFF	TGTGCCAGCAAGGAGCAGAACACCGGGGAGCTGTTTTTT
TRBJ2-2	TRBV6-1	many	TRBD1	CASRWTGGGTGELFF	TGTGCCAGCAGATGGACAGGGGGTGGCACCGGGGAGCTGTTTTTT
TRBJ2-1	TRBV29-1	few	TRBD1	CSVEAGQGVYNEQFF	TGCAGCGTTGAGGCGGGACAGGGAGTCTACAATGAGCAGTTCTTC
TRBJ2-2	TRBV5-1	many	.	CASSFGPTGELFF	TGCGCCAGCAGCTTCGGACCTACCGGGGAGCTGTTTTTT
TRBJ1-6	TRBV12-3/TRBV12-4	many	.	CASSQGPNYNSPLHF	TGTGCCAGCAGCCAAGGTCCCAACTATAATTCACCCCTCCACTTT
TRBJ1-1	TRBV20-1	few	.	CSAQRGAGVNTEAFF	TGCAGTGCCCAACGGGGGGCAGGGGTGAACACTGAAGCTTTCTTT
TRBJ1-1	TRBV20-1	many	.	CSASPRVMNTEAFF	TGCAGTGCTTCTCCGAGGGTCATGAACACTGAAGCTTTCTTT
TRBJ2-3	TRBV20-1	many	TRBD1	CSAREQGTDTQYF	TGCAGTGCTAGAGAACAGGGGACAGATACGCAGTATTTT
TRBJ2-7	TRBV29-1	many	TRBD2	CSVSPSGSYEQYF	TGCAGCGTTTCTCCTAGCGGGAGTTACGAGCAGTACTTC
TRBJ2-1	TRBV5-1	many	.	CASKQGGPYNEQFF	TGCGCCAGCAAACAGGGAGGGCCCTACAATGAGCAGTTCTTC
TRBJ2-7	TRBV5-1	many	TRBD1	CASSDRVSLEQYF	TGCGCCAGCTCCGACAGGGTTTCGCTCGAGCAGTACTTC
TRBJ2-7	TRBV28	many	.	CASSLKYRGYEQYF	TGTGCCAGCAGTTTAAAATACCGGGGGTACGAGCAGTACTTC
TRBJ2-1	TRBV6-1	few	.	CASSEAPRQVHVEQFF	TGTGCCAGCAGTGAAGCCCCTAGGCAGGTGCATGTTGAGCAGTTCTTC
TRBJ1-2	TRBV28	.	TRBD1	CASSSGQGPGNYGYTF	TGTGCCAGCAGCTCCGGACAGGGGCCGGGTAACTATGGCTACACCTTC
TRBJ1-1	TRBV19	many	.	CASSPLRGEVTEAFF	TGTGCCAGTAGTCCCCTGCGGGGAGAGGTCACTGAAGCTTTCTTT
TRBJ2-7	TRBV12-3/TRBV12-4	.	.	CASSPRDTYEQYF	TGTGCCAGCAGTCCCCGGGACACCTACGAGCAGTACTTC
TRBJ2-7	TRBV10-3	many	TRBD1	CAIGGQGGSYEQYF	TGTGCCATCGGTGGACAGGGGGGCTCCTACGAGCAGTACTTC
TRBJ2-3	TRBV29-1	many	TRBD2	CSVVAGGLTDTQYF	TGCAGCGTTGTTGCGGGAGGGCTAACAGATACGCAGTATTTT
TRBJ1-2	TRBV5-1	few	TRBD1	CASSFGAGGPYGYTF	TGCGCCAGCAGCTTCGGGGCAGGGGGCCCATATGGCTACACCTTC
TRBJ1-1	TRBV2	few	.	CASVKPGLANTEAFF	TGTGCCAGCGTTAAACCGGGACTGGCGAACACTGAAGCTTTCTTT